This T cell receptor beta chain derives from a study of blood T cell repertoires in COVID-19. Study details: Sources were T cells, B-cell-depleted T cells, or PBMCs; the material itself was cDNA or gDNA.

The data were produced by immunoSEQ multiplex PCR, yet TCRdb's version contains in-frame clones alone and is incomplete. Among over 150,000 clones listed, approximately 91% were seen once. Notes on this clone: One junction end does not reproduce the germline sequence, and a read error may be involved.

This CDR3 is 12 amino acids long. Germline loops: CDR1 MDHEN, CDR2 SYDVKM. The receptor was isolated from a man younger than 45 with acute or convalescent COVID-19. J is TRBJ2-1 and V is TRBV28; 8 positions agree with TRBD2. The sample comprised peripheral blood. The CDR3 protein is CASSLWIREGLF. As DNA, the CDR3 is TGTGCCAGCAGTTTATGGATTCGGGAGGGCCTCTTC.